The rows below give T cell receptor beta chains drawn from one sample of a study of a mutant IDH1 vaccine in newly diagnosed glioma. Generated by immunoSEQ multiplex PCR, the TCRdb table keeps only in-frame clones and is missing some. The sample yields 55,000 to 65,000 clones, about 84% seen once. These TCRs' antigens remain unknown. The sample was PBMCs, taken from a glioma patient whose treatment included an IDH1 peptide vaccine. The receptors stem from a man aged 30-40 years with glioma. The CDR3 runs from the conserved cysteine through the conserved F or W. D genes are given only for firm matches. The listing skips clone size in some rows; elsewhere it reads once, few, many or a size class.

J gene | V gene | clone size | CDR3 length | D gene | CDR3 protein | CDR3 DNA
TRBJ2-1 | TRBV2 | - | 14 | - | CASGDSYYHNEQFF | TGTGCCAGCGGAGACAGCTACTATCACAATGAGCAGTTCTTC
TRBJ2-4 | TRBV11-3 | - | 13 | TRBD2 | CASSFEREDIQYF | TGTGCCAGCAGTTTCGAACGGGAGGACATTCAGTACTTC
TRBJ2-5 | TRBV6-1 | - | 12 | - | CASSKLMETQYF | TGTGCCAGCAGCAAGCTTATGGAGACCCAGTACTTC
TRBJ2-1 | TRBV2 | - | 10 | TRBD2 | CASGGGEQFF | TGTGCCAGTGGGGGGGGTGAGCAGTTCTTC
TRBJ2-7 | TRBV15 | - | 14 | - | CATSIGDTSYEQYF | TGTGCCACCAGCATCGGGGACACGTCCTACGAGCAGTACTTC
TRBJ2-1 | TRBV5-8 | - | 18 | - | CASSRRGKRASSYNEQFF | TGTGCCAGCAGCCGGAGGGGGAAAAGGGCTAGCTCCTACAATGAGCAGTTCTTC
TRBJ2-7 | TRBV18 | few | 12 | - | CASSPQGGEQYF | TGTGCCAGCTCACCCCAGGGGGGCGAGCAGTACTTC
TRBJ1-1 | TRBV5-5 | - | 15 | TRBD1 | CASSASRGLGTEAFF | TGTGCCAGCAGCGCGTCCAGGGGGCTGGGCACTGAAGCTTTCTTT
TRBJ2-3 | TRBV30 | - | 14 | - | CARGLGDSTDTQYF | TGTGCCCGGGGACTGGGGGACAGCACAGATACGCAGTATTTT
TRBJ2-3 | TRBV15 | - | 14 | - | CATSRSDGTDTQYF | TGTGCCACCAGCAGATCCGACGGGACAGATACGCAGTATTTT
TRBJ2-3 | TRBV27 | once | 16 | - | CASSLYGGVGTDTQYF | TGTGCCAGCAGTTTATACGGGGGCGTAGGGACAGATACGCAGTATTTT
TRBJ2-5 | TRBV7-8 | once | 13 | - | CASSHGPWETQYF | TGTGCCAGCAGCCATGGACCCTGGGAGACCCAGTACTTC
TRBJ1-2 | TRBV5-6 | - | 16 | TRBD1 | CASANLYRGQNYGYTF | TGTGCCAGCGCGAACCTATACAGGGGCCAGAACTATGGCTACACCTTC
TRBJ1-5 | TRBV9 | - | 13 | TRBD1 | CASSGTGDQPQHF | TGTGCCAGCAGCGGGACAGGAGATCAGCCCCAGCATTTT
TRBJ2-7 | TRBV5-1 | once | 14 | - | CASSLFGSSWEQYF | TGCGCCAGCAGCTTGTTTGGGAGCTCCTGGGAGCAGTACTTC
TRBJ2-3 | TRBV11-1 | - | 11 | - | CASSRTDTQYF | TGTGCCAGCAGCCGCACAGATACGCAGTATTTT
TRBJ2-7 | TRBV15 | - | 16 | - | CATSTARQGGSYEQYF | TGTGCCACCAGCACCGCCCGGCAAGGGGGCTCCTACGAGCAGTACTTC
TRBJ1-3 | TRBV9 | - | 11 | - | CASKSGNTIYF | TGTGCAAGCAAATCTGGAAACACCATATATTTT
TRBJ2-7 | TRBV6-1 | - | 14 | TRBD2 | CASIQVAAGGEQYF | TGTGCCAGCATCCAAGTGGCAGCGGGGGGCGAGCAGTACTTC
TRBJ2-5 | TRBV7-2 | - | 14 | - | CASSFNGPQETQYF | TGTGCCAGCAGCTTTAATGGTCCACAAGAGACCCAGTACTTC
TRBJ2-3 | TRBV5-1 | few | 14 | TRBD2 | CASIRGGSTDTQYF | TGCGCCAGCATAAGGGGAGGGAGCACAGATACGCAGTATTTT
TRBJ2-5 | TRBV25-1 | - | 14 | - | CASSVGSAGETQYF | TGTGCCAGCAGTGTCGGGTCCGCCGGCGAGACCCAGTACTTC
TRBJ1-3 | TRBV5-8 | - | 15 | - | CASSLQAGSGNTIYF | TGTGCCAGCAGCTTGCAGGCAGGCTCTGGAAACACCATATATTTT
TRBJ2-3 | TRBV2 | - | 14 | - | CATLPQGGRDTQYF | TGTGCCACCCTTCCCCAGGGGGGGCGAGATACGCAGTATTTT
TRBJ1-1 | TRBV6-5 | - | 11 | - | CASSYAGTAFF | TGTGCCAGCAGTTACGCGGGGACGGCTTTCTTT
TRBJ2-1 | TRBV9 | once | 16 | - | CASSTRTAGSYNEQFF | TGTGCCAGCAGCACCAGGACCGCGGGCTCCTACAATGAGCAGTTCTTC
TRBJ1-2 | TRBV5-8 | - | 13 | - | CASSLSGNYGYTF | TGTGCCAGCAGCTTGAGCGGGAACTATGGCTACACCTTC
TRBJ1-5 | TRBV2 | - | 16 | TRBD1 | CASSANPQGVSQPQHF | TGTGCCAGCAGTGCCAACCCACAGGGGGTAAGTCAGCCCCAGCATTTT
TRBJ2-3 | TRBV5-1 | once | 12 | - | CASSSTGLTQYF | TGCGCCAGCAGCAGCACAGGTCTAACGCAGTATTTT
TRBJ2-7 | TRBV28 | - | 19 | TRBD1 | CASSATGGARWGSYYEQYF | TGTGCCAGCAGTGCGACAGGGGGCGCCAGGTGGGGAAGCTACTACGAGCAGTACTTC
TRBJ2-2 | TRBV4-2 | - | 16 | - | CASSRIVIANTGELFF | TGTGCCAGCAGCCGGATCGTTATTGCAAACACCGGGGAGCTGTTTTTT
TRBJ2-7 | TRBV19 | once | 16 | - | CASSIDWAGGENEQYF | TGTGCCAGTAGTATAGATTGGGCTGGTGGAGAGAACGAGCAGTACTTC
TRBJ1-3 | TRBV28 | - | 15 | - | CASSPPGATGNTIYF | TGTGCCAGCAGTCCCCCAGGAGCCACGGGAAACACCATATATTTT
TRBJ1-1 | TRBV5-1 | few | 12 | - | CASSPRGRTESF | TGCGCCAGCAGCCCCCGGGGACGCACAGAATCGTTT
TRBJ1-2 | TRBV20-1 | - | 11 | - | CSAREGYGYTF | TGCAGTGCTAGAGAGGGCTATGGCTACACCTTC
TRBJ1-2 | TRBV2 | - | 13 | - | CASQDGGEGGYTF | TGTGCCAGTCAGGATGGAGGGGAAGGCGGCTACACCTTC
TRBJ2-5 | TRBV2 | - | 10 | - | CASSEGAQYF | TGTGCCAGCAGTGAGGGGGCCCAGTACTTC
TRBJ1-5 | TRBV2 | - | 14 | - | CASSGDPAYQPQHF | TGTGCCAGCAGCGGGGACCCCGCGTATCAGCCCCAGCATTTT
TRBJ2-3 | TRBV2 | - | 13 | - | CASSYLGTDTQYF | TGTGCCAGCAGTTATCTGGGGACAGATACGCAGTATTTT
TRBJ2-3 | TRBV2 | - | 11 | - | CASNGEDTQYF | TGTGCCAGCAATGGCGAGGATACGCAGTATTTT
TRBJ2-6 | TRBV7-7 | - | 17 | - | CASRGDFLDSGANVLTF | TGTGCCAGCAGGGGGGACTTCCTGGACTCTGGGGCCAACGTCCTGACTTTC
TRBJ1-1 | TRBV7-5 | - | 15 | - | CVRSSHRGLSTEAFF | TGTGTCAGAAGCTCCCACAGGGGGCTAAGCACTGAAGCTTTCTTT
TRBJ2-7 | TRBV5-1 | - | 13 | - | CASNRRGGDEQYF | TGCGCCAGCAACCGGAGAGGGGGGGACGAGCAGTACTTC
TRBJ2-7 | TRBV9 | once | 16 | TRBD1 | CASSVGLRDRADEQYF | TGTGCCAGCAGCGTAGGTCTAAGGGACAGGGCCGACGAGCAGTACTTC
TRBJ1-3 | TRBV21-1 | - | 17 | - | CASSKALYRLSGNTIYF | TGTGCCAGCAGCAAAGCATTGTACCGTCTCTCTGGAAACACCATATATTTT
TRBJ2-7 | TRBV28 | - | 16 | TRBD1 | CASSPGGGQGAYEQYF | TGTGCCAGCAGTCCGGGGGGCGGACAGGGGGCGTACGAGCAGTACTTC
TRBJ1-2 | TRBV11-1 | - | 14 | - | CASSGTQGGYGYTF | TGTGCCAGCAGCGGCACACAGGGAGGCTATGGCTACACCTTC
TRBJ1-2 | TRBV7-9 | - | 13 | TRBD1 | CASSPDRGNGYTF | TGTGCCAGCAGCCCTGACAGGGGTAATGGCTACACCTTC
TRBJ2-3 | TRBV4-1 | - | 13 | - | CASLEGGTDTQYF | TGCGCCAGCTTGGAGGGGGGCACAGATACGCAGTATTTT
TRBJ2-4 | TRBV6-5 | - | 14 | - | CASSGDLAKNIQYF | TGTGCCAGCAGTGGAGATCTAGCCAAAAACATTCAGTACTTC